This TCR beta chain was recovered during a study of control samples from healthy donors and cancer patients. This CDR3 spans 16 amino acids. Germline V CDR1 and CDR2: LGHNA, YSLEER. Trimming left V 1 base short and J 2 bases short, with 11 bases between. The data were produced by immunoSEQ multiplex PCR, yet TCRdb's version contains in-frame clones alone and is incomplete. The table lists about 120,000 clones, 70% to 90% of them singletons. The sequenced material came from blood. V gene TRBV4-3 combines with J gene TRBJ2-2; D unclear. This TCR came from an older woman in good health. The CDR3 coding sequence is TGCGCCAGCAGCCAAGGGCTGATTACTAACACCGGGGAGCTGTTTTTT. Its protein product is CASSQGLITNTGELFF.